This T cell receptor (beta chain) stems from a study of T cell responses to AZD1222 COVID-19 vaccine. Deletions cut 5 bases from V and 6 bases from J, with 11 bases between. The germline V gene has CDR1 DFQATT and CDR2 SNEGSKA (reference sequence). The CDR3 loop spans 11 amino acids. Assay used: immunoSEQ multiplex PCR; TCRdb lists only in-frame clones, some missing. The sample has under 130,000 clones, about 85% seen once. The rearrangement joins TRBV20-1 to TRBJ2-7; D ambiguous. The clonotype originates from an adult who received the AZD1222 COVID-19 vaccine. This specimen consisted of peripheral blood, obtained 28 days after the second AZD1222 dose. The CDR3: CSASIRSEQYF. CDR3 in DNA: TGCAGTGCTTCGATAAGGTCCGAGCAGTACTTC.